This TCR beta chain was recorded in a study of T cells after yellow fever vaccination. The sample holds a few counts of this clonotype. Its antigen is currently unknown. V trimming: 6 bases; J trimming: 7 bases; junction bases outside the gene matches: 11. Germline assignment: CDR1 SGHAT and CDR2 FQNNGV. The CDR3 spans 14 residues. Template switching with 5'RACE generated the TCR cDNA and added a universal primer site and UMIs. In TCRdb, the 5' RACE reads were re-called with MiXCR into one record per CDR3 protein. Of under 600,000 distinct CDR3 sequences listed, just over 20% are singletons. Broader study findings: Reappearing after the booster were most of the clones from primary vaccination (about 96% CD4, 85% to 90% CD8). CD4 and CD8 compartments shared a small share of clonotypes.

This clonotype was sampled from a man aged 18 to 29 who received the YFV17D yellow fever vaccine. The sample here was PBMCs, taken less than 25 days after the first yellow fever vaccination. The chain employs TRBV11-2 and TRBJ2-5; 7 positions agree with TRBD1. The CDR3 reads CASSSPRGYATQYF. CDR3 sequence (DNA): TGTGCCAGCAGTTCTCCCAGGGGGTACGCGACCCAGTACTTC.